The 14 T cell receptor beta chains presented below share a single source sample, sequenced in a study of blood T cell repertoires in COVID-19. Data came from immunoSEQ multiplex PCR; TCRdb stores just in-frame clones and leaves some out. This table holds around 64,000 clones, 75% to 85% found once. Sequenced: peripheral blood. Receptor source: a human donor in a cohort sampled during active COVID-19.

The rearrangement links TRBV9 to TRBJ2-5, with 12 bases matching TRBD2. Germline lookup yields CDR1 SGDLS and CDR2 YYNGEE. Trimming removed 3 bases from V and 4 bases from J; junction bases left unmatched: 7. This CDR3 is built from 16 residues. The CDR3 region is CASSDRRLAGAETQYF. The CDR3 DNA is TGTGCCAGCAGCGATCGTCGACTAGCGGGAGCAGAGACCCAGTACTTC. The full variable domain, completed using reference TRBV9 and TRBJ2-5, is DSGVTQTPKHLITATGQRVTLRCSPRSGDLSVYWYQQSLDQGLQFLIQYYNGEERAKGNILERFSAQQFPDLHSELNLSSLELGDSALYFCASSDRRLAGAETQYFGPGTRLLVL.

The chain has TRBV10-1 and TRBJ2-1; unclear D gene. CDR1 is WNHNN, CDR2 SYGVQD, per germline (reference sequence). CDR3 length: 13 amino acids. V lost 4 bases, J lost 7 bases, and 11 bases lay in between. CDR3 bases: TGCGCCAGCAGTGGGCCGAACAGTAATGAGCAGTTCTTC. Translated: CASSGPNSNEQFF.

This chain joins TRBV5-6 and TRBJ2-7, with TRBD1 matching 10 bases. V dropped 4 bases and J dropped 7; count of bases not matched to a gene: 11. The CDR3 is 15 residues long. From germline, CDR1 is SGHDT and CDR2 YYEEEE. The CDR3 nucleotides are TGTGCCAGCAGCCTAGGGGGGACAGGGGCTCGTGAGCAGTACTTC. The encoded protein is CASSLGGTGAREQYF. The full variable domain, completed using reference TRBV5-6 and TRBJ2-7, is DAGVTQSPTHLIKTRGQQVTLRCSPKSGHDTVSWYQQALGQGPQFIFQYYEEEERQRGNFPDRFSGHQFPNYSSELNVNALLLGDSALYLCASSLGGTGAREQYFGPGTRLTVT.

The chain couples TRBV4-1 to TRBJ1-2, with 7 nucleotides matching TRBD1. With 2 bases clipped from V and 7 bases from J, the junction kept 7 bases outside the gene matches. CDR1 is MGHRA and CDR2 is YSYEKL in the germline V gene. This CDR3 is built from 14 residues. In DNA form, the CDR3 reads TGCGCCAGCAGCCAACATTACAGGGGAGGTGGCTACACCTTC. Protein: CASSQHYRGGGYTF.

The chain is built from TRBV5-1 and TRBJ1-1; a weak D match, TRBD1 (6 bases). This CDR3 region has 17 residues. Germline V gene lookup returns CDR1 SGHRS and CDR2 YFSETQ. The V and J ends lost 1 base and 4 bases respectively, with 20 bases between them. In DNA, the CDR3 is TGCGCCAGCAGCTTGAACACAGGGCCCCAATCGGGCACTGAAGCTTTCTTT. Encoded protein: CASSLNTGPQSGTEAFF.

This clone has more than one count but fewer than ten. The chain has TRBV5-4 and TRBJ1-2; 10 bases fit TRBD1. This CDR3 has 15 amino acids. V gave up 2 bases and J gave up 3 bases; unmatched junction bases: 4. The V gene's germline CDR1 is SGHNT and CDR2 YYREEE (reference sequence). CDR3: CASSFPGQGDYGYTF. Here the CDR3 DNA reads TGTGCCAGCAGCTTCCCAGGACAGGGGGACTATGGCTACACCTTC.

This chain connects TRBV5-1 to TRBJ2-2; 11 bases agree with TRBD1. CDR3 size: 16 residues. The junction had 6 bases not matched to a gene; V was cut back by 3 bases and J by 5 bases. CDR1 and CDR2 (germline): SGHRS, YFSETQ. DNA of the CDR3: TGCGCCAGCAGCTCCGGACAGGGGGCGCTTACCGGGGAGCTGTTTTTT. Translated, it gives CASSSGQGALTGELFF.

A single count supports this clone. CDR3 sequence: CASSTGTSGASSYEQYV. DNA for the CDR3: TGTGCCAGCAGCACCGGGACTAGCGGGGCTAGCTCCTACGAGCAGTACGTC. The rearrangement joins TRBV11-2 to TRBJ2-7, with TRBD2 matching over 13 bases. Germline assignment: CDR1 SGHAT and CDR2 FQNNGV. This CDR3 is built from 17 residues. The V gene end was trimmed by 5 bases and the J gene end by 0 bases; junction bases not matched to a gene: 7.

This chain links TRBV7-9 with TRBJ2-3, with a weak D call TRBD1 (6 bases). V was trimmed by 5 bases and J by 0 bases, leaving 12 bases between them. Germline V gene sequence: CDR1 SEHNR, CDR2 FQNEAQ (reference sequence). This CDR3 comprises 15 residues. In DNA form, the CDR3 reads TGTGCCAGCAGCCCAAGACAGGACAGCACAGATACGCAGTATTTT. This codes for CASSPRQDSTDTQYF. Based on the CDR3 plus reference TRBV7-9 and TRBJ2-3, the full variable domain is DTGVSQNPRHKITKRGQNVTFRCDPISEHNRLYWYRQTLGQGPEFLTYFQNEAQLEKSRLLSDRFSAERPKGSFSTLEIQRTEQGDSAMYLCASSPRQDSTDTQYFGPGTRLTVL.

V gene TRBV10-2 combines with J gene TRBJ2-1, with D possibly being TRBD2 (6 bases). V was pared by 10 bases and J by 6 bases, with 16 bases between. CDR3 length: 13 residues. CDR1 WSHSY and CDR2 SAAADI come from the germline V gene. As DNA, the CDR3 is TGCGCCACCCGTGTAGCGGCTACCAATGAGCAGTTCTTC. Encoded protein: CATRVAATNEQFF.

The rearrangement uses TRBV5-1 and TRBJ1-1; tentatively, D is TRBD1 (6 bases). Per the germline V gene, CDR1 is SGHRS and CDR2 is YFSETQ. The germline V and J ends were trimmed by 0 bases and 10 bases, with 10 bases remaining between them. The CDR3 has 12 residues. DNA of the CDR3: TGCGCCAGCAGCTTGGGGGGGCTTGTAGCTTTCTTT. It yields the protein CASSLGGLVAFF. Looking up the rest from reference TRBV5-1 and TRBJ1-1 gives the full variable domain: KAGVTQTPRYLIKTRGQQVTLSCSPISGHRSVSWYQQTPGQGLQFLFEYFSETQRNKGNFPGRFSGRQFSNSRSEMNVSTLELGDSALYLCASSLGGLVAFFGQGTRLTVV.

V gene TRBV6-6 combines with J gene TRBJ2-5; TRBD2 matches at 8 bases. The CDR3 is 14 residues long. CDR1 and CDR2 (germline): MNHNY, SVGAGI (reference sequence). Trimming at V came to 6 bases and at J to 5 bases, leaving 8 bases not matched to a gene. Written as DNA, the CDR3 is TGTGCCAGCAGCTCCACCCGGGGGGGCGAGACCCAGTACTTC. This codes for CASSSTRGGETQYF.

The chain combines TRBV6-4 with TRBJ2-1; tentatively, D is TRBD1 (6 bases). The germline V gene has CDR1 MRHNA and CDR2 SNTAGT. The CDR3 is 15 amino acids. V was shortened by 6 bases and J by 7 bases, with 19 bases between the two germline ends. This chain's CDR3 is CASSRSPGQGNEQFF. The CDR3 DNA sequence: TGTGCCAGCAGCCGTTCTCCGGGACAAGGGAATGAGCAGTTCTTC.

This chain connects TRBV4-1 to TRBJ1-6; D is possibly TRBD1 (6 bases). The V gene lost 2 bases and the J gene lost 8 bases, with 10 bases spanning the gap. Germline values: CDR1 MGHRA, CDR2 YSYEKL. The CDR3 totals 14 residues. CDR3 nucleotide sequence: TGCGCCAGCAGCCAAACAGGGCTCGATTCACCCCTCCACTTT. Its protein is CASSQTGLDSPLHF.